The clone carrying this T cell receptor beta chain was detected many times. The sample originates from a study of shared clonotypes between healthy human individuals. The V gene lost 0 bases and the J gene lost 7 bases, with 10 bases spanning the gap. The CDR3 is made up of 12 amino acids. Germline assignment: CDR1 GTSNPN and CDR2 SVGIG (reference sequence). Measured with immunoSEQ multiplex PCR; TCRdb has only the in-frame clones, and not every one. The table includes 950,000 to 1,300,000 clones, under 80% detected once. Sequenced sample: memory CD4+ T cells sorted from blood. The subset was: CD45RA-negative fraction. This receptor was identified in a man younger than 35 in good health. The chain has TRBV30 and TRBJ2-7; D perhaps matches TRBD1 (6 bases). CDR3 region: CAWSVRGWEQYF. As DNA, the CDR3 is TGTGCCTGGAGTGTAAGGGGGTGGGAGCAGTACTTC.